What follows are 19 T cell receptor beta chains derived from one specimen sequenced in a study of blood T cell repertoires in COVID-19. Sequencing used immunoSEQ multiplex PCR; TCRdb keeps in-frame clones, though not all of them. Of about 190,000 clones in the sample, around 80% are singletons; the top ten hold around 2.8%. The sequenced sample consisted of peripheral blood. The receptors stem from a woman of 80 years or more with active or convalescent COVID-19.

V is TRBV27 and J is TRBJ1-5; TRBD1 might be the D (6 bases). Germline CDR1 and CDR2: MNHEY and SMNVEV (reference sequence). The ends were cut back, 2 bases at V and 13 bases at J, with 24 bases in the middle. CDR3 length: 16 amino acids. CDR3 protein: CASSLIRVGGTGTQHF. CDR3 in DNA: TGTGCCAGCAGTTTAATCAGGGTTGGCGGCACCGGGACACAGCATTTT.

The genes are TRBV19 and TRBJ2-2; 7 nucleotides match TRBD1. Unmatched junction bases numbered 6, after V lost 6 bases and J lost 2 bases. The CDR3 extends over 15 amino acids. Germline V gene data show CDR1 as LNHDA and CDR2 as SQIVND (reference sequence). As DNA, the CDR3 is TGTGCCAGTAGGAGAGACAGGGCAAACACCGGGGAGCTGTTTTTT. Its protein is CASRRDRANTGELFF. Looking up the rest from reference TRBV19 and TRBJ2-2 gives the full variable domain: DGGITQSPKYLFRKEGQNVTLSCEQNLNHDAMYWYRQDPGQGLRLIYYSQIVNDFQKGDIAEGYSVSREKKESFPLTVTSAQKNPTAFYLCASRRDRANTGELFFGEGSRLTVL.

The genes are TRBV5-8 and TRBJ1-4; no clear D. The germline V and J ends were trimmed by 0 bases and 8 bases, with 5 bases remaining between them. Per the germline V gene, CDR1 is SGHTS and CDR2 is YDEGEE. CDR3 length: 12 amino acids. Here the CDR3 reads CASSLDGEKLFF. As DNA, the CDR3 is TGTGCCAGCAGCTTGGACGGGGAAAAACTGTTTTTT.

The DNA for the CDR3 is TGTGCCAGCAGCCAATACAGGGATTTCGGAGAAAAACTGTTTTTT. It codes for CASSQYRDFGEKLFF. The V gene is TRBV3-1 (or the pseudogene TRBV3-2), the J gene TRBJ1-4; a weak D match, TRBD1 (6 bases). There are 15 residues in the CDR3. The V gene's germline CDR1 is LGHDT and CDR2 YNNKEL (reference sequence). V dropped 2 bases and J dropped 8 bases, with 15 bases sitting between them.

As DNA, the CDR3 is TGTGCCAGCAGTAGTCGAAGGGACATACTCTACGAGCAGTACTTC. Its translation: CASSSRRDILYEQYF. The chain uses TRBV6-2 or TRBV6-3 and TRBJ2-7, with D possibly being TRBD1 (6 bases). V dropped 5 bases and J dropped 3 bases, with 17 bases sitting between them. The CDR3 loop spans 15 amino acids. Germline V gives CDR1 MNHEY, CDR2 SVGEGT.

The rearrangement joins TRBV3-1 (or the pseudogene TRBV3-2) to TRBJ1-1; D may be TRBD1 (6 bases). Trimming cost V 4 bases and J 0 bases, with 15 bases left between them. Per germline, CDR1 LGHDT and CDR2 YNNKEL (reference sequence). The CDR3 has 16 residues. The CDR3, as DNA: TGTGCCAGCAGCCGTGGGGGCAGTATTATGAACACTGAAGCTTTCTTT. It is translated as CASSRGGSIMNTEAFF.

This clone was recorded only once. DNA of the CDR3: TGTGCCAGCAGCTTGACAGGGGGCCGCCAAGAGACCCAGTACTTC. This encodes CASSLTGGRQETQYF. V and J are TRBV7-9 and TRBJ2-5; 10 positions match TRBD1. V lost 3 bases and J lost 1; bases outside the gene matches: 2. The CDR3 is made up of 15 amino acids. CDR1 is SEHNR, CDR2 FQNEAQ, per germline (reference sequence).

The chain joins TRBV5-4 to TRBJ1-4; D gene ambiguous. The CDR3 has 15 amino acids. Germline V CDR1 and CDR2: SGHNT, YYREEE (reference sequence). V lost 4 bases to trimming and J lost 4 bases, with 14 bases between them. The DNA for the CDR3 is TGTGCCAGCAGCCAAACAACAGCCGTTAATGAAAAACTGTTTTTT. Amino acids: CASSQTTAVNEKLFF.

This sequence joins TRBV6-5 and TRBJ1-5; no clear D. With 8 bases removed from V and 3 bases from J, the gap between germline ends came to 14 bases. This CDR3 is 14 amino acids long. CDR1 MNHEY and CDR2 SVGAGI come from the germline V gene. The CDR3 nucleotides are TGTGCCAGCTGGATTCGGGGATACAATCAGCCCCAGCATTTT. This encodes CASWIRGYNQPQHF.

This sequence joins TRBV7-8 and TRBJ2-5; TRBD2 matches 14 bases. The V and J ends lost 5 bases and 5 bases, in that order; junction bases with no gene match: 4. The CDR3 is 15 amino acids. Looked up from germline, CDR1 is SGHVS and CDR2 is FQNEAQ. DNA for the CDR3: TGTGCCAGCAGCCCAAGGACTAGCGGGGGGGAGACCCAGTACTTC. Its protein is CASSPRTSGGETQYF.

The chain employs TRBV3-1 (or the pseudogene TRBV3-2) and TRBJ1-2, with D uncertain. Germline CDR1 is LGHDT and CDR2 is YNNKEL (reference sequence). This CDR3 is built from 14 residues. Trimming removed 1 base from V and 4 bases from J, with 10 bases in between. The DNA for the CDR3 is TGTGCCAGCAGCCAAGGACGGAGTTCCTATGGCTACACCTTC. This translates into CASSQGRSSYGYTF.

In this sample, this clone turned up once. This chain uses TRBV5-4 with TRBJ2-7; 14 bases are a match to TRBD2. This CDR3 comprises 15 residues. J lost 4 bases, V lost 4 bases, and 4 bases had no gene match. Germline loops: CDR1 SGHNT, CDR2 YYREEE (reference sequence). Here the CDR3 reads CASSPGLAGGYEQYF. The DNA for the CDR3 is TGTGCCAGCAGCCCCGGACTAGCGGGGGGTTACGAGCAGTACTTC.

The rearrangement uses TRBV7-8 and TRBJ1-5; a weak D match, TRBD1 (6 bases). Germline CDR1 is SGHVS and CDR2 is FQNEAQ. This CDR3 region has 17 residues. The V end was cut by 0 bases, the J end by 7 bases, with 19 bases between. CDR3 amino acids: CASSLAIVAGGWQPQHF. CDR3 nucleotides: TGTGCCAGCAGCTTAGCCATCGTGGCGGGGGGCTGGCAGCCCCAGCATTTT.

The chain uses TRBV19 and TRBJ1-2, with TRBD1 identical over 9 bases. Per the germline V gene, CDR1 is LNHDA and CDR2 is SQIVND (reference sequence). This CDR3 comprises 15 residues. V shed 7 bases and J 8 bases; nucleotides not matched to a gene: 14. This CDR3 reads CASKLTSGTGRGYTF. The CDR3 DNA reads TGTGCCAGTAAATTAACTTCCGGGACAGGGCGCGGCTACACCTTC.

The chain links TRBV6-2 or TRBV6-3 to TRBJ2-2; 12 positions match TRBD1. V shed 2 bases, J shed 6 bases, and the junction held 1 base outside the gene matches. This CDR3 is built from 15 residues. Germline V gives CDR1 MNHEY, CDR2 SVGEGT. CDR3 in amino acids: CASSYGTGGSGELFF. As DNA, the CDR3 is TGTGCCAGCAGTTACGGGACAGGGGGCTCCGGGGAGCTGTTTTTT.

CDR3 protein: CASSQRRTSGGAYEQFF. In DNA, the CDR3 is TGTGCCAGCAGCCAACGTAGGACTAGCGGGGGGGCTTATGAGCAGTTCTTC. This chain uses TRBV3-1 (or the pseudogene TRBV3-2) with TRBJ2-1, with 15 bases aligning to TRBD2. The CDR3 is 17 residues long. Germline CDR1 LGHDT, CDR2 YNNKEL (reference sequence). Trimming cost V 2 bases and J 8 bases; bases outside gene matches: 7.

The chain employs TRBV2 and TRBJ2-2, with TRBD1 matching 7 bases. The germline V gene has CDR1 SNHLY and CDR2 FYNNEI. Losses at the gene ends were 9 bases for V and 2 bases for J; bases not matched to a gene: 9. This CDR3 is 15 amino acids long. The CDR3: CASSRDRLNTGELFF. In nucleotides, the CDR3 is TGTGCCAGTTCACGGGACAGACTAAACACCGGGGAGCTGTTTTTT.

The J gene is TRBJ2-1, the V gene TRBV28; D perhaps matches TRBD1 (6 bases). The germline V gene encodes CDR1 MDHEN and CDR2 SYDVKM. V lost 5 bases to trimming and J lost 3 bases, with 14 bases between them. The CDR3 length is 15 residues. CDR3 DNA sequence: TGTGCCAGCAGTATCGGACAGAGCCGCTACAATGAGCAGTTCTTC. Translation: CASSIGQSRYNEQFF.

The chain employs TRBV6-5 and TRBJ2-2; possibly TRBD1 for D (6 bases). Germline CDR1 and CDR2: MNHEY and SVGAGI. V lost 6 bases to trimming and J lost 4 bases, with 12 bases between them. This CDR3 has 14 amino acids. The CDR3: CASSDGQTTGELFF. The DNA of the CDR3 is TGTGCCAGCAGCGATGGACAGACCACCGGGGAGCTGTTTTTT.